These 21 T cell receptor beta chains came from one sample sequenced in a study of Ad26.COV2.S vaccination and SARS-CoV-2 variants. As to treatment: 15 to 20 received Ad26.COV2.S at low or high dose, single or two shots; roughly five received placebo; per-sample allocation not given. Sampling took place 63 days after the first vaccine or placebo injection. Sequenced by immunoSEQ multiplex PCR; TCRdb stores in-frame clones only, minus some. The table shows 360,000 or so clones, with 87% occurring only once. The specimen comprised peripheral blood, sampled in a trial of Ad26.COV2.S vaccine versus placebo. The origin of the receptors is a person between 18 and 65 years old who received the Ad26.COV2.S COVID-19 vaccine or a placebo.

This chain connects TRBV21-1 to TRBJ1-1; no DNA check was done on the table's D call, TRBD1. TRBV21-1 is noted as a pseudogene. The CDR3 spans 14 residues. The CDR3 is CASSKAHRVRGAFF. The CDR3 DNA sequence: TGTGCCAGCAGCAAAGCCCACAGGGTCCGAGGAGCTTTCTTT.

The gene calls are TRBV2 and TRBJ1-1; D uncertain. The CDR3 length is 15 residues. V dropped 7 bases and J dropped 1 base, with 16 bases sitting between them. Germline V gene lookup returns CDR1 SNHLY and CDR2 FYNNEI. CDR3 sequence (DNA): TGTGCCAGCACATTTAGTGGCACGGAGAACACTGAAGCTTTCTTT. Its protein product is CASTFSGTENTEAFF. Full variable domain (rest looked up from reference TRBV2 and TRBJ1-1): EPEVTQTPSHQVTQMGQEVILRCVPISNHLYFYWYRQILGQKVEFLVSFYNNEISEKSEIFDDQFSVERPDGSNFTLKIRSTKLEDSAMYFCASTFSGTENTEAFFGQGTRLTVV.

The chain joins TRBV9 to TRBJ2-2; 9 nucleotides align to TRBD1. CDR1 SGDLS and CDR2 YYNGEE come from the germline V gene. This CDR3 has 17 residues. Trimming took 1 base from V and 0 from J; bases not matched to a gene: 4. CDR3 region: CASSVRDRASNTGELFF. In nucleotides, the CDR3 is TGTGCCAGCAGCGTAAGGGACAGGGCTTCGAACACCGGGGAGCTGTTTTTT.

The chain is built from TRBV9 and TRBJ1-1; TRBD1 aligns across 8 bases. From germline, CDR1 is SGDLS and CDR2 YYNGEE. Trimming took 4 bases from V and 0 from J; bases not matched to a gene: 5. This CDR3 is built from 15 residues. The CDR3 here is CASSPRQGLNTEAFF. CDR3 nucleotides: TGTGCCAGCAGCCCAAGACAGGGGTTGAACACTGAAGCTTTCTTT.

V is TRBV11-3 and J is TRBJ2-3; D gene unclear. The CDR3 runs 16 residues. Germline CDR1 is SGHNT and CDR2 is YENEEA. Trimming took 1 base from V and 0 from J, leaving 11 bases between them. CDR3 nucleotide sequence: TGTGCCAGCAGCTTAGGGGCACAACCTAGCACAGATACGCAGTATTTT. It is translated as CASSLGAQPSTDTQYF.

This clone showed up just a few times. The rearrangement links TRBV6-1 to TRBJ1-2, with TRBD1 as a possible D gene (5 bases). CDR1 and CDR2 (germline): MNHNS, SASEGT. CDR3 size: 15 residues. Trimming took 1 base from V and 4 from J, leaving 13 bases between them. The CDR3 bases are TGTGCCAGCAGTGAAGTTACGGGGGTGAGCTATGGCTACACCTTC. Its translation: CASSEVTGVSYGYTF.

The CDR3 DNA reads as TGTGCCAGCAGTCTAGGGGCAGGGGGCGGCGGCTACACCTTC. It translates to CASSLGAGGGGYTF. The gene calls are TRBV27 and TRBJ1-2; 8 bases map to TRBD1. J lost 8 bases, V lost 5 bases, and 10 bases had no gene match. CDR1 and CDR2 from the germline V gene are MNHEY and SMNVEV (reference sequence). The CDR3 is made up of 14 amino acids.

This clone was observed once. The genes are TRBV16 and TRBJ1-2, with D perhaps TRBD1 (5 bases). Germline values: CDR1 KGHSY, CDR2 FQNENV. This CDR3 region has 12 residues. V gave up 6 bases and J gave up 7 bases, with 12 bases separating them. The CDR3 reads CASSQGGVGYTF. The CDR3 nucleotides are TGTGCCAGCAGTCAGGGTGGCGTTGGCTACACCTTC.

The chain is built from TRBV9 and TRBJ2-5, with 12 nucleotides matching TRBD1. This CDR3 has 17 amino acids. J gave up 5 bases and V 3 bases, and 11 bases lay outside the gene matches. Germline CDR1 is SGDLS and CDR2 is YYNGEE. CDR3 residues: CASSASGTGGAWETQYF. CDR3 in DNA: TGTGCCAGCAGCGCCTCCGGGACAGGGGGCGCCTGGGAGACCCAGTACTTC.

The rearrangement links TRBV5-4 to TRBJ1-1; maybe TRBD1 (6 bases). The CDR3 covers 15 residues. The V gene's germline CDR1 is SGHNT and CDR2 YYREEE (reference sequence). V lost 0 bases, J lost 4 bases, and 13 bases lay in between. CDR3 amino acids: CASSLGTVSGTEAFF. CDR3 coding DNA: TGTGCCAGCAGCTTGGGGACAGTCTCGGGCACTGAAGCTTTCTTT. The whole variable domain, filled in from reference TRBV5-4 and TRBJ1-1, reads ETGVTQSPTHLIKTRGQQVTLRCSSQSGHNTVSWYQQALGQGPQFIFQYYREEENGRGNFPPRFSGLQFPNYSSELNVNALELDDSALYLCASSLGTVSGTEAFFGQGTRLTVV.

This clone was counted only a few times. The CDR3 spells CAIRQDSGNTIYF. The CDR3 DNA follows: TGTGCCATCAGACAGGACTCTGGAAACACCATATATTTT. The V call is TRBV10-3, the J call TRBJ1-3; D is possibly TRBD1 (5 bases). Looked up from germline, CDR1 is ENHRY and CDR2 is SYGVKD. The CDR3 contains 13 residues. Trimming pared 6 bases from V and 0 bases from J, leaving 6 bases between.

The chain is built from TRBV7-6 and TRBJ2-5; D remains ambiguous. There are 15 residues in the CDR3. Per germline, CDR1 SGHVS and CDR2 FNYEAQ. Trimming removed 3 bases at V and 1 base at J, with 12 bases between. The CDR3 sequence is CASSFRAGPQETQYF. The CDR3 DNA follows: TGTGCCAGCAGCTTCCGGGCCGGGCCCCAAGAGACCCAGTACTTC.

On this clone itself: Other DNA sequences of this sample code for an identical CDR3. CDR3 sequence: CASSQDSGAGNTIYF. For the CDR3, the DNA is TGTGCCAGCAGCCAAGACTCGGGGGCTGGAAACACCATATATTTT. This chain links TRBV3-1 (or the pseudogene TRBV3-2) with TRBJ1-3; D perhaps matches TRBD1 (5 bases). Trimming pared 0 bases from V and 2 bases from J, leaving 8 bases between. The CDR3 has 15 residues. Germline V gene data show CDR1 as LGHDT and CDR2 as YNNKEL (reference sequence).

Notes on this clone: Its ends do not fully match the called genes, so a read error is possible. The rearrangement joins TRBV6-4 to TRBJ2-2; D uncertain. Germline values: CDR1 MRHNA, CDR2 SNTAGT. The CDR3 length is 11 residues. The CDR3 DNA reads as TGCGCCCGACAAGACACCGGGGAGCTGTTTTTT. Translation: CARQDTGELFF.

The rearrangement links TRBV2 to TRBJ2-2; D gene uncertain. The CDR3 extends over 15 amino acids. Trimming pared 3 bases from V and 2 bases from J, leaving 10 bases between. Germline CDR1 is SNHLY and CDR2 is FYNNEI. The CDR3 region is CASSDIGPNTGELFF. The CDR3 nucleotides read TGTGCCAGCAGTGATATCGGACCTAACACCGGGGAGCTGTTTTTT. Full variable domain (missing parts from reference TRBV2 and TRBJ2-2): EPEVTQTPSHQVTQMGQEVILRCVPISNHLYFYWYRQILGQKVEFLVSFYNNEISEKSEIFDDQFSVERPDGSNFTLKIRSTKLEDSAMYFCASSDIGPNTGELFFGEGSRLTVL.

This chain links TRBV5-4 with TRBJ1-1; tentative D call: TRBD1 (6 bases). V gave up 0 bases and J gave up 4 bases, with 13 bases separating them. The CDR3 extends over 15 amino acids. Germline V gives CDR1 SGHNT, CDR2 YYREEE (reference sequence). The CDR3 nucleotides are TGTGCCAGCAGCTTGGCTGGGGGCGGGAGCACTGAAGCTTTCTTT. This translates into CASSLAGGGSTEAFF.

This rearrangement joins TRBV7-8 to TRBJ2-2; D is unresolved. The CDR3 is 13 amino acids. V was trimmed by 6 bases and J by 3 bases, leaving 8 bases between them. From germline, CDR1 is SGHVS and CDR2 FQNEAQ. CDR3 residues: CASSPDHTGELFF. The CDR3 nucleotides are TGTGCCAGCAGTCCCGACCACACCGGGGAGCTGTTTTTT.

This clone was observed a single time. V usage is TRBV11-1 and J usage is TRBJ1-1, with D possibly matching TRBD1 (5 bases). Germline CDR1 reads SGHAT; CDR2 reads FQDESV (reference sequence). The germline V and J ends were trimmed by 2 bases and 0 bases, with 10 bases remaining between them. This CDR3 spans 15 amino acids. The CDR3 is CASSLRGVMNTEAFF. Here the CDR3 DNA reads TGTGCCAGCAGCTTACGGGGGGTCATGAACACTGAAGCTTTCTTT.

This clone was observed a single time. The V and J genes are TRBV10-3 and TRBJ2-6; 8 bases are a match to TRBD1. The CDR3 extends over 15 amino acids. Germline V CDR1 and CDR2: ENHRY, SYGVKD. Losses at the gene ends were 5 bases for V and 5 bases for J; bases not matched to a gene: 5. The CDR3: CAISLQGVRANVLTF. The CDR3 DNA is TGTGCCATCAGTTTACAGGGGGTTAGGGCCAACGTCCTGACTTTC.

The DNA of the CDR3 is TGCAGCGTTGACAGCCACTCCTACAATGAGCAGTTCTTC. This gives the protein CSVDSHSYNEQFF. The chain has TRBV29-1 and TRBJ2-1, with D hard to call. Per germline, CDR1 SQVTM and CDR2 ANQGSEA. The CDR3 is 13 residues long. V was pared by 3 bases and J by 0 bases, with 6 bases between.

CDR3 in amino acids: CASSHILSGTQYF. CDR3 coding DNA: TGCGCCAGCAGCCATATCCTGAGCGGGACCCAGTACTTC. The genes are TRBV4-1 and TRBJ2-5; D is perhaps TRBD2 (5 bases). The length of the CDR3 is 13 residues. Deletions cut 3 bases from V and 7 bases from J, with 12 bases between. CDR1 MGHRA and CDR2 YSYEKL come from the germline V gene.